This T cell receptor (beta chain) derives from a study of shared clonotypes between healthy human individuals. Sequencing was performed with immunoSEQ multiplex PCR; in TCRdb, only in-frame clones are kept and a portion is missing. The data contain 2,500,000 or so clones, roughly 92% of them singletons. The germline V gene has CDR1 SNHLY and CDR2 FYNNEI. The CDR3 contains 13 residues. V shed 2 bases and J shed 4 bases, with 6 bases lying between them. This clone appeared a few times. Other DNA sequences in this specimen translate into the identical CDR3. Sequenced: naive CD4+ T cells from PBMCs. Subset denoted: CD45RA+ positively selected. The chain combines TRBV2 with TRBJ1-3; D not certain. This TCR came from a man younger than 35 in good health. Some clones in this sample may be carry-over from other donors' samples. The CDR3 reads CASSEQTGNTIYF. The DNA of the CDR3 is TGTGCCAGCAGTGAACAAACAGGAAACACCATATATTTT.